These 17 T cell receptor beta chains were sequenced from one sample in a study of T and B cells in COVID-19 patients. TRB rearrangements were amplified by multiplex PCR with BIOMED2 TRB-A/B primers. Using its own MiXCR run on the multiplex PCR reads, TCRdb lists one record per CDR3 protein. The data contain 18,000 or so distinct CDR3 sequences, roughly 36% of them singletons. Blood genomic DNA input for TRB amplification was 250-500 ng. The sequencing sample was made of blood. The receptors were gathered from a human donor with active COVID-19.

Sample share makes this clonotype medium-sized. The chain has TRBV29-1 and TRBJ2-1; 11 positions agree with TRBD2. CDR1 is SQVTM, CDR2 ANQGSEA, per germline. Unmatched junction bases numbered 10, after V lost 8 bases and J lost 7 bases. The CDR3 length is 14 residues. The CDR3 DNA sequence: TGCAGCTCCACTAGCGGGGGCGCTCTTAATGAGCAGTTCTTC. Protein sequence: CSSTSGGALNEQFF.

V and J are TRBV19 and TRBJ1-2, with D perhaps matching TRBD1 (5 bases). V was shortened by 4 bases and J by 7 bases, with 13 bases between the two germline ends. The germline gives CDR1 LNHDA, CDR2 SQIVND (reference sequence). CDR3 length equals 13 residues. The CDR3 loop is CASSTVRGSGYTF. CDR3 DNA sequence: TGTGCCAGTAGTACGGTCCGGGGGAGTGGCTACACCTTC.

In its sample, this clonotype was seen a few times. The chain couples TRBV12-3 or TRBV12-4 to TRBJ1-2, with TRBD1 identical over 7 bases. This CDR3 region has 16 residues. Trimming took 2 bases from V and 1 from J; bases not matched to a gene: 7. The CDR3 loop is CASSLRRGGVNYGYTF. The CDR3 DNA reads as TGTGCCAGCAGTTTACGCAGGGGGGGAGTTAACTATGGCTACACCTTC.

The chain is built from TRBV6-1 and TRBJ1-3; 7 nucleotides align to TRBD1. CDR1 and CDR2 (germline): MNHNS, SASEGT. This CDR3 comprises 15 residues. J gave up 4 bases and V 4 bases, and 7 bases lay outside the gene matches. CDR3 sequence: CASSGTGTEGNTIYF. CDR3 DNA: TGTGCCAGCAGTGGAACCGGGACAGAAGGAAACACCATATATTTT.

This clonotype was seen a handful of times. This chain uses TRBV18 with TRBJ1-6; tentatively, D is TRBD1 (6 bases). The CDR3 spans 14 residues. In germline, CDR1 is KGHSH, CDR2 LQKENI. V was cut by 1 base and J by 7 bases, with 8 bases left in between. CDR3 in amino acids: CASSPQGENSPLHF. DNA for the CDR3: TGTGCCAGCTCACCACAGGGGGAGAATTCACCCCTCCACTTT.

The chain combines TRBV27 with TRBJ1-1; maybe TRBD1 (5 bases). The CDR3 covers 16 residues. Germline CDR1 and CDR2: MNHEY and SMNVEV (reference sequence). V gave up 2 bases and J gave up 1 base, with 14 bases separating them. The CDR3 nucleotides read TGTGCCAGCAGTTTAAGGGGCGTAACCCAGAACACTGAAGCTTTCTTT. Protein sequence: CASSLRGVTQNTEAFF.

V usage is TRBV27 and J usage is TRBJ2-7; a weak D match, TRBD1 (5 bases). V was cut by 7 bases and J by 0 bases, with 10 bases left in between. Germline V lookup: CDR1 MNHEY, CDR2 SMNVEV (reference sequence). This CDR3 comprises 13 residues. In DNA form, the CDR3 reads TGTGCCAGCACAGGGAAGGCCTCCTACGAGCAGTACGTC. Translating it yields CASTGKASYEQYV.

The CDR3 sequence: CASIPGQAGVETQYF. The CDR3, as DNA: TGTGCCAGCATTCCTGGCCAAGCGGGGGTCGAGACCCAGTACTTC. The rearrangement joins TRBV6-1 to TRBJ2-5, with 8 bases aligning to TRBD2. The CDR3 has 15 residues. J gave up 5 bases and V 7 bases, and 12 bases lay outside the gene matches. Germline V gives CDR1 MNHNS, CDR2 SASEGT.

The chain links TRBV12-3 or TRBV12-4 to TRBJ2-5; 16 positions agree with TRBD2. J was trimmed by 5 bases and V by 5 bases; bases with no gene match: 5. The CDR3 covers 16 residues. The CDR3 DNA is TGTGCCAGCAGTCTGGGACTAGCGGGGGGGCGGGAGACCCAGTACTTC. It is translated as CASSLGLAGGRETQYF.

CDR3: CASRVGLSGGGSGANVLTF. Here the CDR3 DNA reads TGTGCCAGTAGAGTGGGACTCTCAGGGGGGGGCTCTGGGGCCAACGTCCTGACTTTC. V and J are TRBV19 and TRBJ2-6, with D perhaps matching TRBD1 or TRBD2 (7 bases each). Trimming took off 6 bases at V and 0 bases at J, with 21 bases between the two ends. This CDR3 has 19 residues. Per the germline V gene, CDR1 is LNHDA and CDR2 is SQIVND (reference sequence).

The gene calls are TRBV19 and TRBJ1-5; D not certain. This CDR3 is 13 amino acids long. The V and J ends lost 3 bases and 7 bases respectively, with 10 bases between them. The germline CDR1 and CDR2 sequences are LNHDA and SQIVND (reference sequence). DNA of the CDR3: TGTGCCAGTAGTATGAACAGATTACAGCCCCAGCATTTT. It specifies CASSMNRLQPQHF.

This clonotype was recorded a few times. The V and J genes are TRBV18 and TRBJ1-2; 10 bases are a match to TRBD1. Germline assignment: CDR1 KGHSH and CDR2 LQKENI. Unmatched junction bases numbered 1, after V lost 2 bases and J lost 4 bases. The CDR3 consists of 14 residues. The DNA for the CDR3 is TGTGCCAGCTCACCATGGACAGGGGGCTATGGCTACACCTTC. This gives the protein CASSPWTGGYGYTF.

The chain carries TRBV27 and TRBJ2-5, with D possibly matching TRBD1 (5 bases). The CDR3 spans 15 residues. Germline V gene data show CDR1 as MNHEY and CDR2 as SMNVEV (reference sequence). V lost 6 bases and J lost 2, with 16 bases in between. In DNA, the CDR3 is TGTGCCAGCAGATCCAGGGTGGCTGGGCAAGAGACCCAGTACTTC. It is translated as CASRSRVAGQETQYF.

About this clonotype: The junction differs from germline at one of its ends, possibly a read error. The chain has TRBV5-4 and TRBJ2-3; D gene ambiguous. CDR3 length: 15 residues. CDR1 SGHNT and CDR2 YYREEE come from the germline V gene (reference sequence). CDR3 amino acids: CASSLFRPSTDTQYF. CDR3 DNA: TGCGCCAGCAGCTTGTTCCGTCCTAGCACAGATACGCAGTATTTT.

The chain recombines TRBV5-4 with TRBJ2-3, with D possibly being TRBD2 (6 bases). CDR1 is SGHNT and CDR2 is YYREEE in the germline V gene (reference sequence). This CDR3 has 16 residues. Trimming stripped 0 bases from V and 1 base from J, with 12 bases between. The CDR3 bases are TGTGCCAGCAGCTTGGGCCGGGACTCACGCACAGATACGCAGTATTTT. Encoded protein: CASSLGRDSRTDTQYF. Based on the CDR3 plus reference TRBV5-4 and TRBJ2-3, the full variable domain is ETGVTQSPTHLIKTRGQQVTLRCSSQSGHNTVSWYQQALGQGPQFIFQYYREEENGRGNFPPRFSGLQFPNYSSELNVNALELDDSALYLCASSLGRDSRTDTQYFGPGTRLTVL.

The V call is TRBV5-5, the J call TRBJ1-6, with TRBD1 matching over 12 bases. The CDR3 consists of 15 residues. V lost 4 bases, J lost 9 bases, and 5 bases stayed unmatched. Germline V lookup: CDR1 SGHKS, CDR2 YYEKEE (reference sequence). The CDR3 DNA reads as TGTGCCAGCAGCCCGGGGACAGGGGGCGGTTCACCCCTCCACTTT. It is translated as CASSPGTGGGSPLHF.

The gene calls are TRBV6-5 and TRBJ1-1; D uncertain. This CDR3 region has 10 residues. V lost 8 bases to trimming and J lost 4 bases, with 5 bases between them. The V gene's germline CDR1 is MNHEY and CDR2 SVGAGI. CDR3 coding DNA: TGTGCCAGCGCGGGCACTGAAGCTTTCTTT. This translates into CASAGTEAFF.